This passage covers 22 T cell receptor beta chains from one sample sequenced in a study of early T cells in non-severe SARS-CoV-2 infection (dated by TCRdb to 2020 to 2023). Receptors were amplified or captured by 5' RACE. TCRdb lists the instrument as NextSeq 500. The public reads were reanalyzed by TCRdb: fastp trimming at Q25, MiXCR alignment, in-frame beta chains only. Identical CDR3 proteins give one entry, which carries the most common genes and DNA. The sample yields about 70,000 distinct CDR3 sequences; under 15% were counted once. 1.3% of the sample is in the top ten clones. Sequencing was done on a sample of whole blood. The receptors here all came from an adult who was a healthcare worker with PCR-confirmed SARS-CoV-2 infection or an uninfected control (not recorded which).

This clonotype was counted ten times or more. This chain connects TRBV12-3 or TRBV12-4 to TRBJ2-2; a weak D match, TRBD2 (5 bases). This CDR3 region has 13 residues. V lost 11 bases and J lost 3, with 13 bases in between. For the CDR3, the DNA is TGTGCCCGGAGGTACGCGGACACCGGGGAGCTGTTTTTT. It specifies CARRYADTGELFF.

The chain carries TRBV6-1 and TRBJ1-2; D is undetermined. V was trimmed by 7 bases and J by 2 bases, leaving 14 bases between them. The CDR3 loop spans 14 amino acids. Germline lookup yields CDR1 MNHNS and CDR2 SASEGT. CDR3: CASNREMMNYGYTF. The CDR3, as DNA: TGTGCCAGCAATAGGGAAATGATGAACTATGGCTACACCTTC.

This clonotype was recorded at least ten times. J is TRBJ2-5 and V is TRBV15, with TRBD2 identical over 9 bases. V lost 2 bases, J lost 2 bases, and 27 bases stayed unmatched. The germline V gene encodes CDR1 LNHNV and CDR2 YYDKDF (reference sequence). The CDR3 covers 23 residues. The CDR3 DNA reads TGTGCCACCAGCAGACCGGGACCGTGGACAGGACTAGCGAGGGGGTTCTCACAAGAGACCCAGTACTTC. Translation: CATSRPGPWTGLARGFSQETQYF.

This clonotype was picked up many times. The chain uses TRBV9 and TRBJ2-3, with D unresolved. The CDR3 contains 13 residues. Germline values: CDR1 SGDLS, CDR2 YYNGEE. Trimming removed 6 bases at V and 1 base at J, with 9 bases between. This CDR3 reads CASNQGGTDTQYF. CDR3 in DNA: TGTGCCAGCAACCAAGGTGGCACAGATACGCAGTATTTT.

V is TRBV11-2 and J is TRBJ2-1; possibly TRBD1 or TRBD2 for D (5 bases each). Per the germline V gene, CDR1 is SGHAT and CDR2 is FQNNGV. The CDR3 length is 15 residues. Trimming pared 5 bases from V and 0 bases from J, leaving 11 bases between. This CDR3 reads CASSLGPNSYNEQFF. The CDR3 nucleotides are TGTGCCAGCAGCCTGGGACCTAACTCCTACAATGAGCAGTTCTTC.

CDR3 nucleotides: TGTGCCAGCAGCTCCAATGGAAACACCATATATTTT. It yields the protein CASSSNGNTIYF. The genes are TRBV7-2 and TRBJ1-3; D gene uncertain. Per germline, CDR1 SGHTA and CDR2 FQGNSA. The CDR3 spans 12 residues. The V and J ends lost 4 bases and 3 bases respectively, with 4 bases between them.

This clonotype was counted ten times or more. This rearrangement joins TRBV6-5 to TRBJ1-2; 7 bases map to TRBD1. V gave up 5 bases and J gave up 0 bases; unmatched junction bases: 3. Germline CDR1 is MNHEY and CDR2 is SVGAGI. The CDR3 has 14 amino acids. Written as DNA, the CDR3 is TGTGCCAGCAGTCCGGGACAGTCTAACTATGGCTACACCTTC. This encodes CASSPGQSNYGYTF.

The sample holds a few counts of this clonotype. The genes are TRBV7-2 and TRBJ2-7, with 7 bases that match TRBD1. V was pared by 5 bases and J by 12 bases, with 16 bases of the junction left unmatched. CDR1 and CDR2 from the germline V gene are SGHTA and FQGNSA. This CDR3 comprises 14 residues. The CDR3 here is CASSQGQRLPRPYF. The CDR3 DNA sequence: TGTGCCAGCAGCCAGGGACAGCGTCTACCGCGCCCGTACTTC.

V gene TRBV6-2 or TRBV6-3 combines with J gene TRBJ2-7, with D unclear. V was shortened by 5 bases and J by 2 bases, with 10 bases between the two germline ends. This CDR3 contains 13 residues. The germline V gene has CDR1 MNHEY and CDR2 SVGEGT. The CDR3 spells CASSDGSPYEQYF. Here the CDR3 DNA reads TGTGCCAGCAGTGACGGGTCCCCCTACGAGCAGTACTTC.

V usage is TRBV11-2 and J usage is TRBJ2-1; D not resolved. The germline gives CDR1 SGHAT, CDR2 FQNNGV. The CDR3 sequence is 14 residues long. V was cut by 0 bases and J by 4 bases, with 7 bases left in between. CDR3 in amino acids: CASSLDAVYNEQFF. In DNA, the CDR3 is TGTGCCAGCAGCTTAGATGCGGTATACAATGAGCAGTTCTTC.

The table lists this clonotype with many counts. This chain uses TRBV4-2 with TRBJ1-1; D remains ambiguous. This CDR3 is built from 18 residues. Germline V CDR1 and CDR2: LGHNA, YNFKEQ. Between the trimmed V and J ends, which lost 4 bases and 5 bases, there was a span of 26 bases. This chain's CDR3 is CASSPSWRGPGGKTEAFF. The DNA for the CDR3 is TGTGCCAGCAGCCCCTCCTGGAGAGGGCCGGGTGGAAAGACTGAAGCTTTCTTT.

This clonotype was counted at least ten times. The CDR3 region is CASSPGGGGGGELFF. The DNA for the CDR3 is TGTGCCAGCAGCCCTGGTGGGGGAGGAGGCGGGGAGCTGTTTTTT. The chain has TRBV7-2 and TRBJ2-2; possible D gene TRBD2, 6 bases. Deletions cut 5 bases from V and 7 bases from J, with 17 bases between. Looked up from germline, CDR1 is SGHTA and CDR2 is FQGNSA. The CDR3 is 15 residues long.

There are many counts of this clonotype. This CDR3 reads CASRRDRGNIGTEAFF. The CDR3 DNA follows: TGTGCCAGCAGGCGGGACAGGGGGAACATTGGCACTGAAGCTTTCTTT. The V and J genes are TRBV12-3 or TRBV12-4 and TRBJ1-1; 11 bases are a match to TRBD1. V lost 6 bases and J lost 4; bases outside the gene matches: 10. This CDR3 is 16 amino acids long.

This clonotype was observed many times. The chain recombines TRBV21-1 with TRBJ2-7; the table names TRBD1, a call not compared with the DNA. TRBV21-1 is classified as a pseudogene. This CDR3 comprises 16 residues. The CDR3 region is CASSARPGSQPDEQYF. Written as DNA, the CDR3 is TGTGCCAGCAGCGCCCGCCCGGGGTCCCAACCCGACGAGCAGTACTTC.

This clonotype has at least ten counts. The rearrangement uses TRBV11-2 and TRBJ1-6; D gene ambiguous. CDR1 and CDR2 (germline): SGHAT, FQNNGV. The CDR3 contains 17 residues. V lost 5 bases and J 6 bases, leaving 20 bases between the germline ends. CDR3 coding DNA: TGTGCCAGCAGCCCCGGTGGGTTGAGGTCGTTTAATTCACCCCTCCACTTT. Encoded protein: CASSPGGLRSFNSPLHF.

In this sample, this clonotype turned up many times. This chain uses TRBV29-1 with TRBJ2-1; TRBD2 matches 13 bases. CDR1 is SQVTM and CDR2 is ANQGSEA in the germline V gene. V lost 6 bases, J lost 9 bases, and 5 bases stayed unmatched. The CDR3 loop spans 13 amino acids. The CDR3 spells CSVGTSGKVEQFF. CDR3 coding DNA: TGCAGCGTCGGGACTAGCGGGAAGGTTGAGCAGTTCTTC.

This clonotype was counted ten times or more. J is TRBJ2-7 and V is TRBV20-1, with 8 bases identical to TRBD2. V trimming: 3 bases; J trimming: 4 bases; junction bases outside the gene matches: 14. The germline gives CDR1 DFQATT, CDR2 SNEGSKA (reference sequence). This CDR3 is built from 16 residues. CDR3 region: CSASPSHGGGGYEQYF. DNA for the CDR3: TGCAGTGCTAGTCCTTCCCACGGGGGGGGCGGATACGAGCAGTACTTC.

V usage is TRBV6-6 and J usage is TRBJ1-3, with D possibly being TRBD1 (6 bases). The germline CDR1 and CDR2 sequences are MNHNY and SVGAGI (reference sequence). This CDR3 contains 12 residues. Trimming cost V 8 bases and J 4 bases, with 9 bases left between them. The CDR3 loop is CASRTDGNTIYF. The CDR3 DNA reads TGTGCCAGCCGGACAGACGGAAACACCATATATTTT.

This clonotype was seen ten or more times. This chain joins TRBV30 and TRBJ2-6, with D possibly TRBD2 on 5 matching bases. V lost 1 base and J 0 bases, leaving 7 bases between the germline ends. CDR1 is GTSNPN, CDR2 SVGIG, per germline (reference sequence). The CDR3 is made up of 15 amino acids. Here the CDR3 reads CAWSDGVSGANVLTF. The CDR3 DNA follows: TGTGCCTGGAGTGACGGGGTCTCTGGGGCCAACGTCCTGACTTTC.

In regard to this clonotype: A much larger clone lies one base from this, so it may be a read error. CDR3 sequence reads: CASSYTVNTEAFF. The DNA of the CDR3 is TGTGCCAGCAGTTACACAGTGAACACTGAAGCTTTCTTT. V and J are TRBV6-2 or TRBV6-3 and TRBJ1-1; D unresolved. There are 13 residues in the CDR3. Germline CDR1 is MNHEY and CDR2 is SVGEGT. Trimming removed 2 bases from V and 0 bases from J, with 4 bases in between.

This clonotype has only a few counts. The V and J genes are TRBV6-1 and TRBJ2-7, with D possibly matching TRBD2 (6 bases). Germline CDR1 reads MNHNS; CDR2 reads SASEGT. CDR3 length: 14 residues. Trimming left V 1 base short and J 4 bases short, with 11 bases between. CDR3 DNA sequence: TGTGCCAGCAGTGAAGATGGGGGGTGGTACGAGCAGTACTTC. Translation: CASSEDGGWYEQYF.

This clonotype was observed many times. The chain carries TRBV6-2 or TRBV6-3 and TRBJ1-5; D possibly corresponds to TRBD1 (5 bases). The V end lost 2 bases, the J end lost 5 bases, and 13 bases lay between the germline ends. The germline CDR1 and CDR2 sequences are MNHEY and SVGEGT. The CDR3 has 15 amino acids. The DNA of the CDR3 is TGTGCCAGCAGTTACCACGCCCAGGGATATCAGCCCCAGCATTTT. Translating gives CASSYHAQGYQPQHF.